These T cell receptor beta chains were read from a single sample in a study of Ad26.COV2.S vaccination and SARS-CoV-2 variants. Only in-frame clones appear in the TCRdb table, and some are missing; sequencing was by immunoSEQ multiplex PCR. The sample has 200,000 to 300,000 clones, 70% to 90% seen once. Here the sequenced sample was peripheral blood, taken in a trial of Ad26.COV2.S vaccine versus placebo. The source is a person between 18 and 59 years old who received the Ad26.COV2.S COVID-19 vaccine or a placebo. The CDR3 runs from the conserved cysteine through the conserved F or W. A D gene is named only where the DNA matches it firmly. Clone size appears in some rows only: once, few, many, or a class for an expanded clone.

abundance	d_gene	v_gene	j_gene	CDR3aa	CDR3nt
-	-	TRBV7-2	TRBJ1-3	CASSLDRSGNTIYF	TGTGCCAGCAGCTTAGACAGATCTGGAAACACCATATATTTT
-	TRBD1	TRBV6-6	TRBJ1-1	CASSHRDRNTEAFF	TGTGCCAGCAGTCACCGGGACAGGAACACTGAAGCTTTCTTT
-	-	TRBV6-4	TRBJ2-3	CASSEVAGSTDTQYF	TGTGCCAGCAGTGAGGTGGCGGGAAGCACAGATACGCAGTATTTT
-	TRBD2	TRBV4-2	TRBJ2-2	CASSQVSGLAGENTGELFF	TGTGCCAGCAGCCAAGTCTCTGGACTAGCGGGAGAGAACACCGGGGAGCTGTTTTTT
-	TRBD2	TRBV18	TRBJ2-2	CASSPQRGGNTGELFF	TGTGCCAGCTCACCACAGCGGGGAGGTAACACCGGGGAGCTGTTTTTT
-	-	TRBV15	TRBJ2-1	CATSTRTENNEQFF	TGTGCCACCAGCACCCGGACGGAGAACAATGAGCAGTTCTTC
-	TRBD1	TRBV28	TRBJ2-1	CASSLPVGQGNNEQFF	TGTGCCAGCAGTTTGCCCGTCGGACAGGGAAACAATGAGCAGTTCTTC
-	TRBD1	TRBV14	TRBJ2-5	CASSRTGGKETQYF	TGTGCCAGCAGCCGGACAGGGGGCAAAGAGACCCAGTACTTC
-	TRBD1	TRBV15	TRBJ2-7	CATSSHFTGQDIEQYF	TGTGCCACCAGCTCCCACTTTACGGGACAGGATATAGAGCAGTACTTC
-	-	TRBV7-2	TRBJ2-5	CASSLGIGRPQETQYF	TGTGCCAGCAGCTTAGGCATAGGGCGTCCTCAAGAGACCCAGTACTTC
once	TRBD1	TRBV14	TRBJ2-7	CASSQRSGTGIKNEQYF	TGTGCCAGCAGCCAGCGCTCTGGGACAGGAATCAAGAACGAGCAGTACTTC
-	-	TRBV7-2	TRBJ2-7	CASSLSDSGYEQYF	TGTGCCAGCAGCTTATCGGACTCCGGCTACGAGCAGTACTTC
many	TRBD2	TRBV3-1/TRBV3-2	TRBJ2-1	CASSPLTSGTYNEQFF	TGTGCCAGCAGCCCCCTGACTAGCGGGACTTACAATGAGCAGTTCTTC
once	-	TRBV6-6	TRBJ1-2	CASSYRDAEGYTF	TGTGCCAGCAGTTACCGGGACGCGGAGGGCTACACCTTC
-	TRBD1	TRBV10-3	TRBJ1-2	CAISEGLTGGRGYTF	TGTGCCATCAGTGAGGGGCTGACAGGGGGCAGGGGCTACACCTTC
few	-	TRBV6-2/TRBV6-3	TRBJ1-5	CASSYSGGGVNQPQHF	TGTGCCAGCAGTTACTCCGGGGGAGGGGTGAATCAGCCCCAGCATTTT
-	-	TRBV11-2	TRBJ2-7	CASSLAQAAHEQYF	TGTGCCAGCAGCTTAGCACAGGCGGCCCACGAGCAGTACTTC
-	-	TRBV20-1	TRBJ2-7	CSASIPGQGPYEQYF	TGCAGTGCCAGTATACCGGGACAAGGCCCCTACGAGCAGTACTTC
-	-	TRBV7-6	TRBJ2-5	CASSLGSHPQETQYF	TGTGCCAGCAGCTTAGGGTCACACCCCCAAGAGACCCAGTACTTC
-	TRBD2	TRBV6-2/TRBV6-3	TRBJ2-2	CASSHWTRKTGELFF	TGTGCCAGCAGCCACTGGACTAGAAAGACCGGGGAGCTGTTTTTT
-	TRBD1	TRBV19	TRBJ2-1	CASSYRGISYNEQFF	TGTGCCAGTAGTTACAGGGGGATCTCCTACAATGAGCAGTTCTTC
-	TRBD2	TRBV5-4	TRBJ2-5	CASSSQRGSQETQYF	TGTGCCAGCAGCTCCCAGCGGGGTTCCCAAGAGACCCAGTACTTC
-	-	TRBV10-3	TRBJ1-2	CAISPRGGESYTF	TGTGCCATCAGTCCCCGTGGGGGGGAAAGCTACACCTTC
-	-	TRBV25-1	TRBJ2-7	CASSDPTKISYEQYF	TGTGCCAGCAGTGATCCAACTAAGATCTCCTACGAGCAGTACTTC
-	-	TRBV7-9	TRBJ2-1	CASSLGRALYNEQFF	TGTGCCAGCAGCTTGGGTCGTGCCCTCTACAATGAGCAGTTCTTC
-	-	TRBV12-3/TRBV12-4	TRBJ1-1	CASSSGPNTEAFF	TGTGCCAGCAGTTCGGGCCCGAACACTGAAGCTTTCTTT
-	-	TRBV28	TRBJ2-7	CASSSSYEQYF	TGTGCCAGCAGTTCCAGCTACGAGCAGTACTTC
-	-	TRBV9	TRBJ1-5	CASSVGGGDNQPQHF	TGTGCCAGCAGCGTTGGGGGGGGAGACAATCAGCCCCAGCATTTT
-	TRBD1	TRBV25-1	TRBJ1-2	CASSETAGGYGYTF	TGTGCCAGCAGTGAGACCGCAGGGGGATACGGCTACACCTTC
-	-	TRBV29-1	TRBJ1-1	CSVENTEAFF	TGCAGCGTGGAGAACACTGAAGCTTTCTTT
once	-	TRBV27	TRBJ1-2	CASSSNYGYTF	TGTGCCAGCAGTTCTAACTATGGCTACACCTTC
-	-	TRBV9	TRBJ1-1	CASSTVPGATEAFF	TGTGCCAGCAGCACTGTTCCGGGGGCCACTGAAGCTTTCTTT
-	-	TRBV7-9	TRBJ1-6	CASSLSGQGHSPLHF	TGTGCCAGCAGCTTATCCGGTCAGGGCCATTCACCCCTCCACTTT
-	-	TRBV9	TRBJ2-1	CASSAPGPSYNEQFF	TGTGCCAGCAGCGCCCCGGGACCCTCCTACAATGAGCAGTTCTTC
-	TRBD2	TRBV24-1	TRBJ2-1	CATSDGPGTSGSRGEQFF	TGTGCCACCAGTGATGGACCCGGGACTAGCGGGAGCAGGGGTGAGCAGTTCTTC
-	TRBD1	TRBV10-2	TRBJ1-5	CASSGQGWQPQHF	TGCGCCAGCAGTGGACAGGGTTGGCAGCCCCAGCATTTT
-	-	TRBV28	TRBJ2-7	CASQGVRYEQYF	TGTGCCAGCCAGGGTGTTCGCTACGAGCAGTACTTC
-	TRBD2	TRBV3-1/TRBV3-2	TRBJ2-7	CASSPLAGKGEQYF	TGTGCCAGCAGCCCCTTAGCGGGAAAGGGCGAGCAGTACTTC
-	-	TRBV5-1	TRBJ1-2	CASSGDPSLIYGYTF	TGCGCCAGCAGCGGGGATCCAAGCCTGATCTATGGCTACACCTTC
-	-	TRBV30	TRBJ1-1	CAWSVAGNTEAFF	TGTGCCTGGAGTGTAGCTGGAAACACTGAAGCTTTCTTT
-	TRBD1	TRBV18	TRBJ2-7	CASSTSWGQGGNEQYF	TGTGCCAGCTCAACCAGCTGGGGACAGGGGGGAAACGAGCAGTACTTC